What follows are 32 T cell receptor beta chains derived from one specimen sequenced in a study of OX40 agonist ivuxolimab in advanced cancers. Clones were sequenced by immunoSEQ multiplex PCR, and TCRdb holds only the in-frame ones, with some missing. The repertoire includes 99,000 or so clones, around 94% of them detected once, and approximately 0.2% sits in the top ten. The starting material was CD4+ or CD8+ T cells sorted from blood, obtained in a trial of the OX40 agonist ivuxolimab. The receptors were gathered from an adult with an advanced solid tumor such as melanoma, head and neck, liver or kidney cancer.

This clone was counted only a few times. The gene calls are TRBV5-8 and TRBJ1-4; no clear D. The V and J ends lost 3 bases and 5 bases respectively, with 11 bases between them. The germline V gene has CDR1 SGHTS and CDR2 YDEGEE. This CDR3 has 14 residues. This chain's CDR3 is CASSYGPLNEKLFF. CDR3 bases: TGTGCCAGCAGCTACGGACCGTTGAATGAAAAACTGTTTTTT.

V usage is TRBV27 and J usage is TRBJ2-4; TRBD1 matches 7 bases. Germline V gene data show CDR1 as MNHEY and CDR2 as SMNVEV (reference sequence). This CDR3 spans 14 amino acids. V lost 5 bases to trimming and J lost 6 bases; unmatched junction nucleotides: 7. The CDR3 nucleotides read TGTGCCAGCAGTCTGAGGGGACAGTCAAACATTCAGTACTTC. It codes for CASSLRGQSNIQYF.

This clone has only one observation. The rearrangement joins TRBV6-1 to TRBJ1-2; 7 bases are shared with TRBD1. This CDR3 has 15 residues. The germline gives CDR1 MNHNS, CDR2 SASEGT. V trimming: 10 bases; J trimming: 2 bases; junction bases outside the gene matches: 13. CDR3 residues: CATTLPRDRNYGYTF. The CDR3 DNA reads TGTGCCACCACCCTTCCCCGGGACAGAAACTATGGCTACACCTTC.

The genes are TRBV30 and TRBJ1-1; D is unresolved. Germline V gene lookup returns CDR1 GTSNPN and CDR2 SVGIG (reference sequence). The CDR3 has 13 residues. The ends were cut back, 0 bases at V and 8 bases at J, with 13 bases in the middle. CDR3 amino acids: CAWSVPPFVEAFF. The CDR3 DNA reads as TGTGCCTGGAGTGTACCACCTTTTGTAGAAGCTTTCTTT.

The chain recombines TRBV6-5 with TRBJ2-7; D is undetermined. V was cut by 6 bases and J by 5 bases, with 11 bases left in between. The germline V gene has CDR1 MNHEY and CDR2 SVGAGI. The CDR3 length is 12 residues. This CDR3 is CASSNSLDEQYF. CDR3 DNA: TGTGCCAGCAGCAACAGTTTGGACGAGCAGTACTTC.

The rearrangement uses TRBV7-2 and TRBJ2-3; 7 bases match TRBD2. The CDR3 sequence is 15 residues long. With V trimmed by 0 bases and J by 6 bases, 6 bases remained unmatched. CDR1 SGHTA and CDR2 FQGNSA come from the germline V gene. The CDR3 region is CASSLAPGRSDTQYF. The CDR3 DNA is TGTGCCAGCAGCTTAGCGCCCGGGAGGTCCGATACGCAGTATTTT.

V is TRBV15 and J is TRBJ2-3; D remains unclear. The CDR3 contains 14 residues. The V gene lost 8 bases and the J gene lost 4 bases, with 16 bases spanning the gap. The germline CDR1 and CDR2 sequences are LNHNV and YYDKDF (reference sequence). This chain's CDR3 is CATWAALSADTQYF. The DNA for the CDR3 is TGTGCCACCTGGGCGGCACTTTCGGCAGATACGCAGTATTTT.

The chain links TRBV6-1 to TRBJ1-3, with D maybe TRBD1 (5 bases). Trimming cost V 8 bases and J 0 bases, with 14 bases left between them. The CDR3 extends over 15 amino acids. Germline V gives CDR1 MNHNS, CDR2 SASEGT. The CDR3: CASVRVGDSGNTIYF. DNA for the CDR3: TGTGCCAGCGTCAGGGTGGGGGACTCTGGAAACACCATATATTTT.

The rearrangement joins TRBV20-1 to TRBJ1-2; perhaps TRBD1 as D (6 bases). The CDR3 has 11 amino acids. The V end was cut by 2 bases, the J end by 7 bases, with 8 bases between. Looked up from germline, CDR1 is DFQATT and CDR2 is SNEGSKA (reference sequence). For the CDR3, the DNA is TGCAGTGCTAGAAGGGGGGCTGGCTACACCTTC. Protein product: CSARRGAGYTF.

The rearrangement joins TRBV4-3 to TRBJ2-2; 11 nucleotides match TRBD2. This CDR3 contains 15 residues. Trimming at V came to 7 bases and at J to 3 bases, leaving 4 bases not matched to a gene. Germline V gene sequence: CDR1 LGHNA, CDR2 YSLEER. CDR3 DNA sequence: TGCGCCAGCACTCCGGGACTAGCGGACACCGGGGAGCTGTTTTTT. Protein product: CASTPGLADTGELFF.

The J gene is TRBJ1-5, the V gene TRBV4-3, with 9 bases matching TRBD1. This CDR3 has 14 amino acids. Trimming removed 5 bases from V and 5 bases from J; junction bases left unmatched: 4. In germline, CDR1 is LGHNA, CDR2 YSLEER. CDR3 loop: CASSSRTGDQPQHF. The CDR3 DNA reads as TGCGCCAGCAGCTCGCGGACAGGGGATCAGCCCCAGCATTTT.

V is TRBV7-2 and J is TRBJ2-3, with D perhaps given as TRBD1 or TRBD2 (6 bases each). Germline V lookup: CDR1 SGHTA, CDR2 FQGNSA. V lost 6 bases to trimming and J lost 0 bases, with 10 bases between them. The CDR3 runs to 14 residues. In DNA form, the CDR3 reads TGTGCCAGCAGGACGGGGGCGAGCACAGATACGCAGTATTTT. Protein: CASRTGASTDTQYF.

The chain couples TRBV29-1 to TRBJ1-2; 7 positions match TRBD1. CDR3 size: 13 residues. Germline CDR1 and CDR2: SQVTM and ANQGSEA. With 7 bases clipped from V and 8 bases from J, the junction kept 13 bases outside the gene matches. CDR3 nucleotide sequence: TGCAGCGCCGTCCCCGAGACAGGGCTCGGCTACACCTTC. Its protein product is CSAVPETGLGYTF.

V is TRBV7-9 and J is TRBJ2-3; possible D gene TRBD1, 5 bases. Germline assignment: CDR1 SEHNR and CDR2 FQNEAQ (reference sequence). Deletions cut 6 bases from V and 0 bases from J, with 13 bases between. This CDR3 is 15 amino acids long. CDR3 loop: CASSTGRSSTDTQYF. CDR3 nucleotide sequence: TGTGCCAGCAGTACAGGACGTTCTAGCACAGATACGCAGTATTTT.

This chain uses TRBV7-2 with TRBJ1-5; D is uncertain. The CDR3 length is 15 residues. Between the trimmed V and J ends, which lost 5 bases and 6 bases, there was a span of 17 bases. Germline V CDR1 and CDR2: SGHTA, FQGNSA. The CDR3 coding sequence is TGTGCCAGCAGCCTCGGCGCGGGGTTGTTTCAGCCCCAGCATTTT. Its protein is CASSLGAGLFQPQHF.

As for this clone: One junction end does not reproduce the germline sequence, and a read error may be involved. The chain recombines TRBV15 with TRBJ1-2; no clear D. Per germline, CDR1 LNHNV and CDR2 YYDKDF (reference sequence). This CDR3 has 13 residues. The CDR3 loop reads CATSGEMSHGYTF. The CDR3 DNA is TGTGCCACCAGCGGAGAGATGTCGCATGGCTACACCTTC.

CDR3 sequence (DNA): TGTGCCAGCAGCTTCGGACAGGGGGCGGGGGATACGCAGTATTTT. The encoded protein is CASSFGQGAGDTQYF. This sequence joins TRBV7-9 and TRBJ2-3; 11 nucleotides match TRBD1. Germline V CDR1 and CDR2: SEHNR, FQNEAQ (reference sequence). The length of the CDR3 is 15 residues. The junction had 5 bases not matched to a gene; V was cut back by 3 bases and J by 6 bases.

This clone was found once. As DNA, the CDR3 is TGTGCCAGCAGCGGGGACATGGGGCCCGGAAACACCATATATTTT. It specifies CASSGDMGPGNTIYF. The chain couples TRBV9 to TRBJ1-3; D is perhaps TRBD1 (6 bases). There are 15 residues in the CDR3. Germline values: CDR1 SGDLS, CDR2 YYNGEE. Trimming cost V 3 bases and J 4 bases, with 14 bases left between them.

This clone showed up just a few times. V and J are TRBV5-1 and TRBJ2-1; D might be TRBD1 (6 bases). The CDR3 totals 11 residues. Trimming shortened V by 3 bases and J by 9 bases, and 7 bases separated the two germline ends. From germline, CDR1 is SGHRS and CDR2 YFSETQ. The CDR3 DNA follows: TGCGCCAGCAGCTCAGGGGCTGAGCAGTTCTTC. Residues: CASSSGAEQFF.

This clone was counted once. The chain employs TRBV2 and TRBJ1-2; possibly TRBD1 for D (6 bases). The V end lost 2 bases, the J end lost 7 bases, and 14 bases lay between the germline ends. The germline CDR1 and CDR2 sequences are SNHLY and FYNNEI. The CDR3 length is 14 residues. The CDR3 here is CASSERQGNGGYTF. The CDR3 DNA sequence: TGTGCCAGCAGTGAAAGGCAGGGGAACGGTGGCTACACCTTC.

This chain connects TRBV29-1 to TRBJ1-3; D remains unclear. Trimming pared 7 bases from V and 0 bases from J, leaving 4 bases between. CDR3 length equals 11 residues. Germline CDR1 SQVTM, CDR2 ANQGSEA. The CDR3 nucleotides read TGCAGCGGTGGCTCTGGAAACACCATATATTTT. Protein: CSGGSGNTIYF.

In nucleotides, the CDR3 is TGTGCCAGCAGCCCGGACTACAGCGAGCAGTACTTC. This encodes CASSPDYSEQYF. This chain joins TRBV11-2 and TRBJ2-7, with D possibly TRBD2 on 6 matching bases. Per the germline V gene, CDR1 is SGHAT and CDR2 is FQNNGV. The CDR3 extends over 12 amino acids. V lost 5 bases and J lost 6, with 11 bases in between.

This chain links TRBV11-2 with TRBJ2-7; unclear D gene. In germline, CDR1 is SGHAT, CDR2 FQNNGV. The V and J ends lost 1 base and 3 bases respectively, with 10 bases between them. CDR3 length: 14 amino acids. CDR3 sequence: CASSLVDGSYEQYF. The CDR3 DNA reads as TGTGCCAGCAGCTTAGTGGATGGCAGCTACGAGCAGTACTTC.

The J gene is TRBJ1-1, the V gene TRBV7-8; D may be TRBD1 (5 bases). The CDR3 has 15 amino acids. V was pared by 0 bases and J by 10 bases, with 18 bases between. Germline V gives CDR1 SGHVS, CDR2 FQNEAQ. The CDR3 DNA reads as TGTGCCAGCAGCTTAGCCGGGACGGACCTACGGGGAGCTTTCTTT. This gives the protein CASSLAGTDLRGAFF.

The V and J genes are TRBV10-3 and TRBJ2-3; D not resolved. This CDR3 spans 12 amino acids. The germline V gene encodes CDR1 ENHRY and CDR2 SYGVKD. Trimming stripped 6 bases from V and 0 bases from J, with 4 bases between. CDR3: CAIRGSTDTQYF. The CDR3 DNA sequence: TGTGCCATCAGGGGCAGCACAGATACGCAGTATTTT.

The chain couples TRBV5-1 to TRBJ1-1; 7 bases fit TRBD1. The germline CDR1 and CDR2 sequences are SGHRS and YFSETQ. CDR3 size: 15 residues. J lost 3 bases, V lost 6 bases, and 11 bases had no gene match. CDR3: CASTIYRGSDTEAFF. CDR3 nucleotide sequence: TGCGCCAGCACGATTTACAGGGGAAGCGACACTGAAGCTTTCTTT.

This clone appeared a single time. This chain connects TRBV7-2 to TRBJ1-5; D remains ambiguous. Per germline, CDR1 SGHTA and CDR2 FQGNSA. The V gene lost 2 bases and the J gene lost 3 bases, with 14 bases spanning the gap. The CDR3 contains 16 residues. CDR3 amino acids: CASSLQILQHNQPQHF. The DNA for the CDR3 is TGTGCCAGCAGCTTACAGATTTTACAGCACAATCAGCCCCAGCATTTT.

The gene calls are TRBV28 and TRBJ1-2, with D tentatively TRBD1 (6 bases). CDR1 is MDHEN, CDR2 SYDVKM, per germline. The CDR3 totals 13 residues. V was cut by 3 bases and J by 10 bases, with 15 bases left in between. The CDR3 bases are TGTGCCAGCAGTTTCCCAGGGACAAGGGTCTACACCTTC. Encoded protein: CASSFPGTRVYTF.

The chain's CDR3 is CASSPGTGRNYYGYTF. CDR3 sequence (DNA): TGTGCCAGCAGCCCGGGGACAGGCCGCAATTATTATGGCTACACCTTC. The J gene is TRBJ1-2, the V gene TRBV7-9, with TRBD1 identical over 8 bases. The CDR3 runs to 16 residues. The V and J ends lost 5 bases and 5 bases, in that order; junction bases with no gene match: 13. Germline loops: CDR1 SEHNR, CDR2 FQNEAQ (reference sequence).

This chain connects TRBV4-1 to TRBJ2-5; weak D call: TRBD1 (8 bases). The CDR3 extends over 18 amino acids. V lost 4 bases and J 2 bases, leaving 23 bases between the germline ends. CDR1 MGHRA and CDR2 YSYEKL come from the germline V gene. CDR3 residues: CASSRQQGGREWQETQYF. The CDR3 region has the DNA TGCGCCAGCAGCCGCCAACAGGGGGGGAGGGAGTGGCAAGAGACCCAGTACTTC.

J is TRBJ2-5 and V is TRBV6-1; D is undetermined. Per germline, CDR1 MNHNS and CDR2 SASEGT. V lost 1 base, J lost 2 bases, and 2 bases lay in between. This CDR3 spans 12 amino acids. The CDR3 DNA sequence: TGTGCCAGCAGTGAAGATCAAGAGACCCAGTACTTC. Its translation is CASSEDQETQYF.

The J gene is TRBJ2-7, the V gene TRBV29-1, with D maybe TRBD1 (6 bases). The germline V gene has CDR1 SQVTM and CDR2 ANQGSEA. The V and J ends lost 4 bases and 0 bases respectively, with 10 bases between them. This CDR3 is built from 13 residues. CDR3 sequence: CSVGRGTSYEQYF. CDR3 coding DNA: TGCAGCGTTGGAAGGGGGACCTCCTACGAGCAGTACTTC.